Described below is a single T cell receptor beta chain sequence and its context. This entry belongs to a study of blood T cell repertoires in COVID-19. Study overall: From T cells, B-cell-depleted T cells, or PBMCs came the material, which was cDNA or gDNA.

This CDR3 has 14 amino acids. Germline CDR1 reads WSHSY; CDR2 reads SAAADI. V was pared by 0 bases and J by 6 bases, with 3 bases of the junction left unmatched. In the source study's methods: The authors estimated nucleated cell counts from reference gene primer amplification. This table comes from immunoSEQ multiplex PCR, and its TCRdb copy is limited to in-frame clones, with some not included. The DNA gave D and trimming, while V, J and clone size come from that table. The top ten hold roughly a tenth of the sample, which has tens of thousands of clones, over 70% seen once. The sample was peripheral blood. The chain joins TRBV10-2 to TRBJ1-2, with TRBD1 identical over 8 bases. The source of this sequence is an elderly man with active COVID-19. CDR3 in DNA: TGCGCCAGCAGTGAGTCAAGACAGGGGAATGGCTACACCTTC. Its translation is CASSESRQGNGYTF.